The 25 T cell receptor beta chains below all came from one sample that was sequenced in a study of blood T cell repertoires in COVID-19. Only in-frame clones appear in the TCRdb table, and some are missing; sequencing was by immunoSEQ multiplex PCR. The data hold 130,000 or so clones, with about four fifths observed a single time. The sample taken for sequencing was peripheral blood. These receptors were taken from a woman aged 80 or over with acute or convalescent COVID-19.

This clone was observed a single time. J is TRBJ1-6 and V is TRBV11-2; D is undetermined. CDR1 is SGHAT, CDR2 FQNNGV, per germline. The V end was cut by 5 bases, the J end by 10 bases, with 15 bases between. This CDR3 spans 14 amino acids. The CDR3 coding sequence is TGTGCCAGCAGCCTAACGGGGTCGGAGTCACCCCTCCACTTT. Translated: CASSLTGSESPLHF. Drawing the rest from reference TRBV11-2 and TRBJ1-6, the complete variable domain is EAGVAQSPRYKIIEKRQSVAFWCNPISGHATLYWYQQILGQGPKLLIQFQNNGVVDDSQLPKDRFSAERLKGVDSTLKIQPAKLEDSAVYLCASSLTGSESPLHFGNGTRLTVT.

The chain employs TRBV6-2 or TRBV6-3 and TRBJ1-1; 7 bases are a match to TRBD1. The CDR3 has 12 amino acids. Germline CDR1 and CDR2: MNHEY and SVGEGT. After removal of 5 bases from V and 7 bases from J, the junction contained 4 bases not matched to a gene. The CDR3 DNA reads TGTGCCAGCAGTACGGGACAGTATGAAGCTTTCTTT. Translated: CASSTGQYEAFF.

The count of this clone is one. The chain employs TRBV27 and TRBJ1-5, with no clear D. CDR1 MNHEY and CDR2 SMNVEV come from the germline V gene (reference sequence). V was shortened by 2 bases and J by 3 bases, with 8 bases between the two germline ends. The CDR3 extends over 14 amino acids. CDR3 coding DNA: TGTGCCAGCAGTTTAAGAGGGTTCAATCAGCCCCAGCATTTT. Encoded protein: CASSLRGFNQPQHF.

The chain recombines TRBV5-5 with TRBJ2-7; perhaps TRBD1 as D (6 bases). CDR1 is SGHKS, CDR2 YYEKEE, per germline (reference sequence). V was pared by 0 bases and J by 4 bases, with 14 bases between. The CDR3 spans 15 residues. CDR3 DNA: TGTGCCAGCAGCTTGGCCAGGGGTATAGGATACGAGCAGTACTTC. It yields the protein CASSLARGIGYEQYF.

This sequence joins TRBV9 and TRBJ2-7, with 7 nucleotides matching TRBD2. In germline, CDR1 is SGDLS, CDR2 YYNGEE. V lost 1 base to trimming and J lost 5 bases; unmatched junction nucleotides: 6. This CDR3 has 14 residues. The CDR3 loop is CASSVQGTSDEQYF. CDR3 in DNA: TGTGCCAGCAGCGTACAGGGTACTAGCGACGAGCAGTACTTC. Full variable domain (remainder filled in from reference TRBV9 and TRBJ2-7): DSGVTQTPKHLITATGQRVTLRCSPRSGDLSVYWYQQSLDQGLQFLIQYYNGEERAKGNILERFSAQQFPDLHSELNLSSLELGDSALYFCASSVQGTSDEQYFGPGTRLTVT.

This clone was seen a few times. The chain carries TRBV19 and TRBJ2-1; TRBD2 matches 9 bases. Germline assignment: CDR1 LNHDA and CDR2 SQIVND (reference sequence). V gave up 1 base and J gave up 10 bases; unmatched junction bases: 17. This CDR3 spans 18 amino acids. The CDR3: CASSIASFGGGAFIEQFF. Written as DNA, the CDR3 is TGTGCCAGTAGTATAGCATCATTCGGCGGGGGGGCCTTCATCGAGCAGTTCTTC. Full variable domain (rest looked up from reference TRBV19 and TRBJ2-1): DGGITQSPKYLFRKEGQNVTLSCEQNLNHDAMYWYRQDPGQGLRLIYYSQIVNDFQKGDIAEGYSVSREKKESFPLTVTSAQKNPTAFYLCASSIASFGGGAFIEQFFGPGTRLTVL.

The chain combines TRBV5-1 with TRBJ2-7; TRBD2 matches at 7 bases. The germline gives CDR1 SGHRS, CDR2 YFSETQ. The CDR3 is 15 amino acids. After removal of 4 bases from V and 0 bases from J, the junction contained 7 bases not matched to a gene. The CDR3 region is CASSGSGGSSYEQYF. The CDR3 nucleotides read TGCGCCAGCAGCGGGTCGGGCGGGAGCTCCTACGAGCAGTACTTC.

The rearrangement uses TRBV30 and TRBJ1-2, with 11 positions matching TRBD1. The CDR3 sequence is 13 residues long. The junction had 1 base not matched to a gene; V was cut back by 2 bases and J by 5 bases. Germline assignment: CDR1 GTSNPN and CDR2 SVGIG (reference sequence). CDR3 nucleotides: TGTGCCTGGAGTAGGGACAGGGGGTATGGCTACACCTTC. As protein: CAWSRDRGYGYTF.

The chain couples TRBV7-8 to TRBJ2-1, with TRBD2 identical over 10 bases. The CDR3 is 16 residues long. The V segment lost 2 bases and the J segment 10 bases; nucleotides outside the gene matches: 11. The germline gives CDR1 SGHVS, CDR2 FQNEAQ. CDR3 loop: CASSLFGLAAGLEQFF. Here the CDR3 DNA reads TGTGCCAGCAGCTTATTCGGACTAGCGGCTGGTTTGGAGCAGTTCTTC.

DNA of the CDR3: TGTGCCAGCAGCTTACCCGGACAGGGAGGAATCACTGAAGCTTTCTTT. It translates to CASSLPGQGGITEAFF. The chain combines TRBV13 with TRBJ1-1, with 8 bases matching TRBD1. V gave up 2 bases and J gave up 4 bases; unmatched junction bases: 9. Germline CDR1 PRHDT, CDR2 FYEKMQ (reference sequence). This CDR3 is built from 16 residues.

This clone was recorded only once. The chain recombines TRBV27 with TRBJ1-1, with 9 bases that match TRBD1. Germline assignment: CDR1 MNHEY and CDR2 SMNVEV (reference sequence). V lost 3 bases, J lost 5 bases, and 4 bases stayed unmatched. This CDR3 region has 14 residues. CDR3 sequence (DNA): TGTGCCAGCAGTTTCGGGACAGGGCCAACTGAAGCTTTCTTT. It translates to CASSFGTGPTEAFF.

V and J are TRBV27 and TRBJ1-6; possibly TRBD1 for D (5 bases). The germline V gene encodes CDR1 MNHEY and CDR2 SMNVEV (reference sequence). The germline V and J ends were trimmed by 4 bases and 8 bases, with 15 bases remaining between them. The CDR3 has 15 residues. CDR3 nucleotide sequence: TGTGCCAGCAGTTATAGCGGCACAGGCCATTCACCCCTCCACTTT. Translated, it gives CASSYSGTGHSPLHF.

CDR3 coding DNA: TGCGCCAGCAGCTTGGTGGCAGGGGAGACCTACGAGCAGTACTTC. It codes for CASSLVAGETYEQYF. The V and J genes are TRBV5-1 and TRBJ2-7; TRBD1 might be the D (6 bases). The CDR3 has 15 residues. V lost 0 bases to trimming and J lost 2 bases, with 12 bases between them. Germline V lookup: CDR1 SGHRS, CDR2 YFSETQ.

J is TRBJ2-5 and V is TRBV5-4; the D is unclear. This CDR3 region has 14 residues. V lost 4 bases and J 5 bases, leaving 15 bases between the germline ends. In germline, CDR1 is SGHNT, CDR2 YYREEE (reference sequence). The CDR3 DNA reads TGTGCCAGCAGCCCCGGTTTAGCTGGTGAGACCCAGTACTTC. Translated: CASSPGLAGETQYF. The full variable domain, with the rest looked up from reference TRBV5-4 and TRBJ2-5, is ETGVTQSPTHLIKTRGQQVTLRCSSQSGHNTVSWYQQALGQGPQFIFQYYREEENGRGNFPPRFSGLQFPNYSSELNVNALELDDSALYLCASSPGLAGETQYFGPGTRLLVL.

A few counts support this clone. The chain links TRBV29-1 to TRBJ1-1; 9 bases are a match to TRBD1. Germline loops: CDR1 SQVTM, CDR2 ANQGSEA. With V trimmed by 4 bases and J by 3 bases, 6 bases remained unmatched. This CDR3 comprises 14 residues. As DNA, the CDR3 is TGCAGCGTTGCTAAACAGGGGGCATACACTGAAGCTTTCTTT. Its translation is CSVAKQGAYTEAFF.

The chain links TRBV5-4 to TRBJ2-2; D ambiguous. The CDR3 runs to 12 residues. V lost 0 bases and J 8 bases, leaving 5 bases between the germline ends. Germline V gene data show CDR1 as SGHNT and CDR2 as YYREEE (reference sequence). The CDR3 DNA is TGTGCCAGCAGCTTGGTTGCGGGGGAGCTGTTTTTT. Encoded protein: CASSLVAGELFF.

This CDR3 reads CASSPGRVVGAPLHF. The CDR3 bases are TGTGCCAGCAGCCCGGGCCGAGTTGTCGGGGCACCCCTCCACTTT. This chain connects TRBV3-1 (or the pseudogene TRBV3-2) to TRBJ1-6; the D is unclear. V shed 4 bases and J shed 11 bases, with 18 bases lying between them. Germline CDR1 reads LGHDT; CDR2 reads YNNKEL (reference sequence). This CDR3 has 15 residues.

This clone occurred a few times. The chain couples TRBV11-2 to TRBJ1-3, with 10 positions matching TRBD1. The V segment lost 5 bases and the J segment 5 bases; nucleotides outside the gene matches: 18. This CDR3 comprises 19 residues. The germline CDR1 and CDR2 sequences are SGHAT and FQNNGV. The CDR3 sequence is CASSVRQGAFIRRRNTIYF. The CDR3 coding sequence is TGTGCCAGCAGCGTCCGACAGGGGGCTTTTATCCGGAGACGAAACACCATATATTTT.

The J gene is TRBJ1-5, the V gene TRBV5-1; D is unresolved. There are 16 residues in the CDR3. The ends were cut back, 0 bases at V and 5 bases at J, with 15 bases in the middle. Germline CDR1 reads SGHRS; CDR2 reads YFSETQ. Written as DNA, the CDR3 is TGCGCCAGCAGCTTGGGGAGATCCCCGGATCATCAGCCCCAGCATTTT. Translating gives CASSLGRSPDHQPQHF.

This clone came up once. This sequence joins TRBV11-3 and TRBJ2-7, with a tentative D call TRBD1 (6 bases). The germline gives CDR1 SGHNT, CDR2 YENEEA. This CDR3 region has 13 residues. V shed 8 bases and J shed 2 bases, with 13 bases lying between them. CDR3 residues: CASYNGGAYEQYF. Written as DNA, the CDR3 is TGTGCCAGCTACAATGGGGGCGCCTACGAGCAGTACTTC.

CDR3 sequence (DNA): TGTGCCAGCAGCCAGGGATGGGGAGGTGACAATGAGCAGTTCTTC. Translated, it gives CASSQGWGGDNEQFF. J is TRBJ2-1 and V is TRBV3-1 (or the pseudogene TRBV3-2); a possible D gene is TRBD2 (6 bases). Germline values: CDR1 LGHDT, CDR2 YNNKEL (reference sequence). The germline V and J ends were trimmed by 3 bases and 5 bases, with 14 bases remaining between them. The CDR3 sequence is 15 residues long.

The CDR3 loop is CASSMLTSGASYNEQFF. In nucleotides, the CDR3 is TGCGCCAGCAGCATGTTGACTAGCGGGGCGTCCTACAATGAGCAGTTCTTC. J is TRBJ2-1 and V is TRBV5-1, with 11 bases matching TRBD2. Germline CDR1 reads SGHRS; CDR2 reads YFSETQ. The CDR3 consists of 17 residues. V was pared by 4 bases and J by 1 base, with 7 bases of the junction left unmatched.

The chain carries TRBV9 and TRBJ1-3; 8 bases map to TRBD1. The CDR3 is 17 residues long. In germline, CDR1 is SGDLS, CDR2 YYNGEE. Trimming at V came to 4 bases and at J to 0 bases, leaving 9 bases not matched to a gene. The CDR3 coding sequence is TGTGCCAGCAGCCAGTGGGACAGGTCCAACTCTGGAAACACCATATATTTT. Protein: CASSQWDRSNSGNTIYF.

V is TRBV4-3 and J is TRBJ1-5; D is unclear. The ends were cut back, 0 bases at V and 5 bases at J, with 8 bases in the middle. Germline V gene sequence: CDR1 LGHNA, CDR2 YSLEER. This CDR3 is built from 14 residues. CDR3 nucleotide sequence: TGCGCCAGCAGCCAAGATCGGGGTTATCAGCCCCAGCATTTT. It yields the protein CASSQDRGYQPQHF.

The CDR3 is CASSRGRPGANVLTF. CDR3 DNA: TGTGCCAGCAGTCGGGGTCGTCCTGGGGCCAACGTCCTGACTTTC. V usage is TRBV6-5 and J usage is TRBJ2-6; D is possibly TRBD2 (5 bases). The CDR3 runs to 15 residues. The germline V gene encodes CDR1 MNHEY and CDR2 SVGAGI. The germline V and J ends were trimmed by 5 bases and 2 bases, with 10 bases remaining between them.